One and the same sample provided the 7 T cell receptor beta chains below, sequenced in a study of blood T cell repertoires in COVID-19. TCRdb's table, derived via immunoSEQ multiplex PCR, lists solely in-frame clones and lacks some. The sample gives over 150,000 clones, approximately 80% of which show up once; around 6.3% is in the top ten. Specimen: peripheral blood. These TCRs come from a woman between 35 and 50 years old with COVID-19, enrolled during active disease.

V gene TRBV5-1 combines with J gene TRBJ2-7; the match to TRBD2 covers 8 bases. J gave up 5 bases and V 2 bases, and 9 bases lay outside the gene matches. Germline CDR1 reads SGHRS; CDR2 reads YFSETQ. This CDR3 is 15 amino acids long. In nucleotides, the CDR3 is TGCGCCAGCAGCTTCGCTCCTAGCGGGCACAACGAGCAGTACTTC. This codes for CASSFAPSGHNEQYF.

The V and J genes are TRBV5-1 and TRBJ2-2; D gene ambiguous. There are 14 residues in the CDR3. The germline CDR1 and CDR2 sequences are SGHRS and YFSETQ. V was trimmed by 0 bases and J by 6 bases, leaving 9 bases between them. As DNA, the CDR3 is TGCGCCAGCAGCTTGGGCGGTAGCCCCGGGGAGCTGTTTTTT. This encodes CASSLGGSPGELFF.

The chain couples TRBV7-9 to TRBJ2-1, with 13 bases fitting TRBD2. Germline V lookup: CDR1 SEHNR, CDR2 FQNEAQ (reference sequence). This CDR3 spans 18 amino acids. J gave up 7 bases and V 4 bases, and 13 bases lay outside the gene matches. As DNA, the CDR3 is TGTGCCAGCAGCTCGGGACGGACTAGCGGGGGTTACGGGAATGAGCAGTTCTTC. Translation: CASSSGRTSGGYGNEQFF.

This clone has a single count. The chain combines TRBV7-7 with TRBJ1-6; the D gene is possibly TRBD1 (5 bases). Germline lookup yields CDR1 SSHAT and CDR2 FNYEAQ (reference sequence). This CDR3 region has 14 residues. Deletions cut 8 bases from V and 5 bases from J, with 13 bases between. The CDR3 DNA is TGTGCCAGCTCGACAGCTTCCCATAATTCACCCCTCCACTTT. Protein product: CASSTASHNSPLHF.

This clone was detected once. The V and J genes are TRBV3-1 (or the pseudogene TRBV3-2) and TRBJ2-2, with D unclear. The V and J ends lost 0 bases and 2 bases respectively, with 13 bases between them. The CDR3 extends over 17 amino acids. The germline V gene has CDR1 LGHDT and CDR2 YNNKEL (reference sequence). CDR3 sequence (DNA): TGTGCCAGCAGCCAAGATCTCTTCGAGGTAAACACCGGGGAGCTGTTTTTT. Its protein product is CASSQDLFEVNTGELFF.

V and J are TRBV12-5 and TRBJ1-1, with D possibly matching TRBD1 (6 bases). CDR3 length equals 14 residues. CDR1 and CDR2 (germline): LGHNT, FRNRAP. V was cut by 3 bases and J by 6 bases, with 14 bases left in between. Here the CDR3 reads CASGFPTGKAEAFF. Here the CDR3 DNA reads TGTGCTAGTGGTTTCCCAACAGGGAAGGCTGAAGCTTTCTTT.

The chain is built from TRBV27 and TRBJ1-5, with 8 positions matching TRBD1. Germline V gene lookup returns CDR1 MNHEY and CDR2 SMNVEV (reference sequence). The CDR3 runs 13 residues. V lost 4 bases, J lost 4 bases, and 0 bases stayed unmatched. CDR3 in amino acids: CASSWTGNQPQHF. Here the CDR3 DNA reads TGTGCCAGCAGTTGGACAGGGAATCAGCCCCAGCATTTT.